The text below deals with one T cell receptor (beta chain). Its target is not known. Using its own MiXCR run on the RT-PCR reads, TCRdb lists one record per CDR3 protein. Counted here are 450,000 to 600,000 distinct CDR3 sequences, less than 8% occurring once; the ten biggest clones make up 13%. The CDR3 consists of 13 residues. Trimming removed 1 base at V and 13 bases at J, with 13 bases between. Germline CDR1 is SEHNR and CDR2 is FQNEAQ (reference sequence). This sample is drawn from a study of response to subunit inactivated influenza vaccine. Whole-study results and caveats: Authors suggested that a seasonal influenza vaccination recruits few new T cells each time.

The sequence came from a man between 50 and 69 years old who received an inactivated influenza vaccine. The specimen comprised PBMCs from blood, sampled roughly 24 months after vaccination. This chain links TRBV7-9 with TRBJ1-4; a weak D match, TRBD1 (6 bases). The CDR3 protein is CASSLGEQGGLFF. CDR3 nucleotides: TGTGCCAGCAGCTTAGGAGAACAGGGAGGACTGTTTTTT. The full variable domain, rest sourced from reference TRBV7-9 and TRBJ1-4, is DTGVSQNPRHKITKRGQNVTFRCDPISEHNRLYWYRQTLGQGPEFLTYFQNEAQLEKSRLLSDRFSAERPKGSFSTLEIQRTEQGDSAMYLCASSLGEQGGLFFGSGTQLSVL.